The T cell receptor beta chain described here comes from a study of regulatory T cells in long-lasting Graves disease. Time point noted: newly diagnosed GD, antithyroid drugs for less than 3 months. PBMCs were the source of the RNA used for TCR sequencing. CDR3-region Arm-PCR and iRepertoire HTBI primers produced the TCR beta libraries. TCRdb fed the multiplex PCR reads into MiXCR, producing one record per CDR3 protein. Here the sample spans roughly 420,000 distinct CDR3 sequences, roughly 17% being singletons. This clonotype appeared many times. These data were also filed under a second study, of T cells in Graves' hyperthyroidism and ophthalmopathy. That paper notes: Hyperthyroidism was newly diagnosed in patients aged 18 to 65 (duration under 2 months).

The material was peripheral blood mononuclear cells (PBMCs), obtained at new diagnosis, from a patient treated with antithyroid drugs. This receptor was taken from a woman aged 25 to 45 with Graves disease.

The CDR3 reads CATRSSGQGVNEQFF. The DNA for the CDR3 is TGTGCCACCAGGTCGTCCGGACAGGGCGTCAATGAGCAGTTCTTC. The chain recombines TRBV24-1 with TRBJ2-1; 8 bases match TRBD1. The length of the CDR3 is 15 residues. Looked up from germline, CDR1 is KGHDR and CDR2 is SFDVKD. Trimming removed 7 bases from V and 6 bases from J; junction bases left unmatched: 10.